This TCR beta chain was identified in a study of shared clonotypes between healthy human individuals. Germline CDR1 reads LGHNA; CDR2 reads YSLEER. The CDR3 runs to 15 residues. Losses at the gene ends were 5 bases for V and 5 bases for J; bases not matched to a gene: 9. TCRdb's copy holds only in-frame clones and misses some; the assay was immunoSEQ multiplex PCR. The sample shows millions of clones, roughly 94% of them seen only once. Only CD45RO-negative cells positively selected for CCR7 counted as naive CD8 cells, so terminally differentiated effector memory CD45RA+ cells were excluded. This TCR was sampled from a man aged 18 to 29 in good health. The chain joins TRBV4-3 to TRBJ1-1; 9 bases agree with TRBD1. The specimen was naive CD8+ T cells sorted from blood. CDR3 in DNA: TGCGCCAGCAGCAAACTAACAGGGGGCCGGACTGAAGCTTTCTTT. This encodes CASSKLTGGRTEAFF.